This T cell receptor (beta chain) was captured in a study of blood T cell repertoires in COVID-19. Background on the study: From the United States, Italy and Spain came samples of acute and convalescent COVID-19.

Here immunoSEQ multiplex PCR was the method, and the copy in TCRdb shows in-frame clones only, minus some. The table lists about 280,000 clones, approximately 90% of them singletons. The source of this sequence is a woman aged 55-70 years in a cohort exposed to, infected with or recovered from COVID-19 (not recorded which). The specimen was PBMCs or T cells enriched from blood (not recorded which).

The CDR3 loop is CASSVAGGNNEQFF. The CDR3 nucleotides read TGTGCCAGCAGCGTAGCGGGAGGGAACAATGAGCAGTTCTTC. V is TRBV7-3 and J is TRBJ2-1, with 11 bases identical to TRBD2. Per germline, CDR1 SGHTA and CDR2 FQGTGA. The CDR3 has 14 amino acids. The V gene end was trimmed by 5 bases and the J gene end by 5 bases; junction bases not matched to a gene: 2.